This T cell receptor (beta chain) was profiled in a study of blood T cell repertoires in COVID-19. Across the whole study: The samples span acute and convalescent COVID-19 from the United States, Italy and Spain. T cells, B-cell-depleted T cells, or PBMCs provided the cDNA or gDNA that served as material.

Per the authors' pipeline: Reference gene primer amplification yielded estimated nucleated cell counts. TCRdb keeps only in-frame clones here, not all; method: immunoSEQ multiplex PCR. The DNA gave D and trimming, while V, J and clone size come from that table. Here the sample spans about 250,000 clones, around 82% being singletons. Per germline, CDR1 MGHDK and CDR2 SYGVNS. Trimming pared 4 bases from V and 7 bases from J, leaving 20 bases between. The CDR3 spans 17 residues. Material for sequencing was PBMCs or T cells enriched from blood (not recorded which). The chain carries TRBV25-1 and TRBJ1-6, with D perhaps matching TRBD1 (6 bases). This receptor was taken from a man between 45 and 60 years old who had recovered from COVID-19. CDR3 residues: CASSGRDKERKNSPLHF. As DNA, the CDR3 is TGTGCCAGCAGTGGCCGGGACAAGGAGAGGAAAAATTCACCCCTCCACTTT. The whole variable domain, remainder taken from reference TRBV25-1 and TRBJ1-6, is EADIYQTPRYLVIGTGKKITLECSQTMGHDKMYWYQQDPGMELHLIHYSYGVNSTEKGDLSSESTVSRIRTEHFPLTLESARPSHTSQYLCASSGRDKERKNSPLHFGNGTRLTVT.